This T cell receptor beta chain was obtained from a study of cytomegalovirus exposure and HLA in healthy donors. Comment on this clone: Its target is unknown.

Study conclusions and caveats: In vitro data verified a few CMV-associated chains as specific for CMV antigens. In a later analysis, several top co-occurrence clusters appeared linked to parvovirus B19, influenza, CMV and Epstein-Barr virus. The only immune exposure information that was available was CMV serostatus. Per published accounts, TCR beta sequences correctly predicted the HLA-A and HLA-B alleles of most subjects.

The CDR3 consists of 16 residues. The ends lost 3 bases at V and 4 bases at J; junction bases unmatched: 6. Germline-derived CDR1 and CDR2 are MGHRA and YSYEKL. The PCR contained 60 Vbeta and 13 Jbeta primers. TCRdb keeps only in-frame clones here, not all; method: immunoSEQ multiplex PCR. The sample has some 130,000 clones; about four fifths are singletons. The J gene is TRBJ2-2, the V gene TRBV4-1; 9 bases line up with TRBD1. The receptor was isolated from a male donor in good health and CMV-seronegative. What was sequenced was PBMCs. The CDR3 coding sequence is TGCGCCAGCAGCCACTCGGGACAGGGACGCACCGGGGAGCTGTTTTTT. Its protein is CASSHSGQGRTGELFF.